Listed below are T cell receptor beta chains from one sample, sequenced in a study of cytomegalovirus exposure and HLA in healthy donors. This table comes from immunoSEQ multiplex PCR, and its TCRdb copy is limited to in-frame clones, with some not included. The listing records about 130,000 clones. Sequenced: PBMCs. These receptors were obtained from a man aged 18 to 30 in good health and CMV-seronegative. Each CDR3 is given with its conserved first and last residue. Fields, in order: CDR3 length, V gene, CDR3 protein.

>15|TRBV2
CASSETRGARETQYF
>15|TRBV7-9
CASSLPGLANNEQFF
>12|TRBV7-8
CASSSRDRVWFF
>16|TRBV11-3
CASSSAGADTNYGYTF
>13|TRBV7-9
CASSFGENTEAFF
>15|TRBV5-1
CASSLEGHGNSPLHF
>13|TRBV2
CASPRGLEYEQYF
>16|TRBV19
CASSLGPLQRDEKLFF
>16|TRBV2
CASSAGTGGSNEKLFF
>15|TRBV6-5
CASSYNRGGGYEQYF
>15|TRBV30
CAGFTRGGTHYGYTF
>14|TRBV4-1
CASSPSTNRDEQFF
>11|TRBV2
CASRVSDEQFF